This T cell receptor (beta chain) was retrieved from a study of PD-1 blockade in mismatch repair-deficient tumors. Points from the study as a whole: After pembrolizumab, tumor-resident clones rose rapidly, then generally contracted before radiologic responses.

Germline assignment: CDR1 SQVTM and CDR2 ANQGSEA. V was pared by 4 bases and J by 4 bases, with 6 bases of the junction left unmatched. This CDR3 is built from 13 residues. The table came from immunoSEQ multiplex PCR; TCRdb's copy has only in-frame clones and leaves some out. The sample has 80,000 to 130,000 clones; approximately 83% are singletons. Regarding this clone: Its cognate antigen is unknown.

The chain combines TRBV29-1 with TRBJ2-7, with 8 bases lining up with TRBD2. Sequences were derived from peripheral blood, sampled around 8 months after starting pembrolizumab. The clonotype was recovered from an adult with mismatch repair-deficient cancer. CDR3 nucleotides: TGCAGCGTTGTCCGGGAGGGCCGATACGAGCAGTACTTC. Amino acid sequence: CSVVREGRYEQYF.